A single sample gave rise to the 21 T cell receptor beta chains below, sequenced in a study of T cells after somatic rescue of genetic block. The table came from immunoSEQ multiplex PCR; TCRdb's copy has only in-frame clones and leaves some out. Of approximately 70,000 clones in the sample, approximately 91% were seen once. Sample: peripheral blood mononuclear cells (PBMCs). The origin of the receptors is a man aged 30 to 39.

This chain joins TRBV5-1 and TRBJ1-5; D is possibly TRBD1 (6 bases). The CDR3 covers 15 residues. Germline loops: CDR1 SGHRS, CDR2 YFSETQ. V was clipped by 0 bases and J by 6 bases, with 13 bases between them. The CDR3 sequence is CASSLGGAPGQPQHF. CDR3 DNA: TGCGCCAGCAGCTTGGGGGGGGCGCCGGGTCAGCCCCAGCATTTT.

This clone was picked up a small number of times. The chain links TRBV7-2 to TRBJ2-7, with D possibly being TRBD1 (5 bases). Trimming left V 7 bases short and J 3 bases short, with 13 bases between. Germline CDR1 and CDR2: SGHTA and FQGNSA. The CDR3 runs 13 residues. CDR3 sequence reads: CASTKGPGYEQYF. The CDR3 DNA sequence: TGTGCCAGCACCAAGGGGCCAGGCTACGAGCAGTACTTC.

This chain links TRBV7-2 with TRBJ2-1; D gene unclear. In germline, CDR1 is SGHTA, CDR2 FQGNSA. The CDR3 contains 14 residues. V shed 5 bases and J shed 0 bases, with 8 bases lying between them. DNA of the CDR3: TGTGCCAGCAGCCCTCCCATCTCCTACAATGAGCAGTTCTTC. Amino acids: CASSPPISYNEQFF.

This clone was seen once. This chain uses TRBV7-2 with TRBJ1-1, with 7 positions matching TRBD1. The CDR3 has 14 residues. V shed 1 base, J shed 8 bases, and the junction held 7 bases outside the gene matches. Per the germline V gene, CDR1 is SGHTA and CDR2 is FQGNSA. The CDR3 DNA is TGTGCCAGCAGCTTAGGAGGGGGCGTACGGGAAGCTTTCTTT. Amino acids: CASSLGGGVREAFF.

The chain combines TRBV2 with TRBJ2-7, with a tentative D call TRBD2 (6 bases). The CDR3 has 14 amino acids. Trimming took off 5 bases at V and 3 bases at J, with 14 bases between the two ends. Per germline, CDR1 SNHLY and CDR2 FYNNEI. CDR3 sequence reads: CASSPGSSFYEQYF. In DNA, the CDR3 is TGTGCCAGCAGTCCCGGGAGTTCCTTCTACGAGCAGTACTTC.

The V call is TRBV5-6, the J call TRBJ2-7, with D maybe TRBD2 (5 bases). V was cut by 0 bases and J by 3 bases, with 7 bases left in between. This CDR3 has 13 amino acids. Per germline, CDR1 SGHDT and CDR2 YYEEEE. The CDR3, as DNA: TGTGCCAGCAGCTTGGTAGGACTCTACGAGCAGTACTTC. Residues: CASSLVGLYEQYF.

The V and J genes are TRBV6-1 and TRBJ2-7; perhaps TRBD1 as D (6 bases). The V gene lost 6 bases and the J gene lost 7 bases, with 13 bases spanning the gap. Germline CDR1 and CDR2: MNHNS and SASEGT. The CDR3 has 12 residues. In DNA, the CDR3 is TGTGCCAGCAGCAGGCTTAGGGGGGAGCAGTACTTC. It codes for CASSRLRGEQYF.

The genes are TRBV4-1 and TRBJ1-3, with no clear D. CDR1 is MGHRA and CDR2 is YSYEKL in the germline V gene. The CDR3 is 17 amino acids. Trimming pared 0 bases from V and 2 bases from J, leaving 14 bases between. DNA for the CDR3: TGCGCCAGCAGCCAAGATGGCCGTTTGGCAGCTGGAAACACCATATATTTT. As protein: CASSQDGRLAAGNTIYF.

This chain links TRBV7-6 with TRBJ2-1; 8 nucleotides match TRBD2. V dropped 5 bases and J dropped 3; count of bases not matched to a gene: 3. The CDR3 length is 14 residues. CDR1 is SGHVS and CDR2 is FNYEAQ in the germline V gene. CDR3 DNA sequence: TGTGCCAGCAGCACAGCGGGGGACTACAATGAGCAGTTCTTC. Translated: CASSTAGDYNEQFF.

The chain employs TRBV10-3 and TRBJ2-5; D is perhaps TRBD1 (5 bases). Germline values: CDR1 ENHRY, CDR2 SYGVKD. This CDR3 is built from 14 residues. Trimming cost V 2 bases and J 1 base, with 8 bases left between them. DNA of the CDR3: TGTGCCATCAGTGAGGGGGCCTCCCAAGAGACCCAGTACTTC. Protein sequence: CAISEGASQETQYF.

This clone has only one observation. This chain connects TRBV19 to TRBJ1-5; D is possibly TRBD1 (5 bases). Trimming took 2 bases from V and 4 from J, leaving 15 bases between them. The germline CDR1 and CDR2 sequences are LNHDA and SQIVND (reference sequence). The CDR3 loop spans 16 amino acids. In DNA, the CDR3 is TGTGCCAGTAGTATAACCTCAGGGTTGGGAAATCAGCCCCAGCATTTT. It codes for CASSITSGLGNQPQHF.

This clone appeared once. The V gene is TRBV6-1, the J gene TRBJ2-7; D is possibly TRBD1 or TRBD2 (5 bases each). The CDR3 contains 15 residues. Looked up from germline, CDR1 is MNHNS and CDR2 is SASEGT. V gave up 6 bases and J gave up 3 bases, with 18 bases separating them. The CDR3 protein is CASRMGTSNHYEQYF. The CDR3 coding sequence is TGTGCCAGCAGGATGGGGACCTCAAATCACTACGAGCAGTACTTC.

CDR3 in DNA: TGTGCCATCAGTGAAGGGACTCTCTCCTACGAGCAGTACTTC. This gives the protein CAISEGTLSYEQYF. V gene TRBV10-3 combines with J gene TRBJ2-7; possibly TRBD2 for D (6 bases). V was cut by 3 bases and J by 0 bases, with 9 bases left in between. Germline assignment: CDR1 ENHRY and CDR2 SYGVKD. This CDR3 contains 14 residues.

The rearrangement uses TRBV10-3 and TRBJ2-3, with 9 nucleotides matching TRBD2. The CDR3 is made up of 16 amino acids. The germline V gene has CDR1 ENHRY and CDR2 SYGVKD. The ends lost 10 bases at V and 2 bases at J; junction bases unmatched: 13. CDR3 sequence: CANSKGSGGTTDTQYF. The DNA of the CDR3 is TGTGCCAACTCGAAGGGTAGCGGGGGAACCACAGATACGCAGTATTTT.

This clone was counted once. The V call is TRBV5-4, the J call TRBJ1-6; 7 bases map to TRBD1. The CDR3 length is 14 residues. Germline CDR1 SGHNT, CDR2 YYREEE (reference sequence). Losses at the gene ends were 4 bases for V and 10 bases for J; bases not matched to a gene: 8. CDR3 in DNA: TGTGCCAGCAGCGTCCGGGACAGCAAGTCACCCCTCCACTTT. Its protein is CASSVRDSKSPLHF.

The chain is built from TRBV5-1 and TRBJ2-7; D is unclear. There are 12 residues in the CDR3. V lost 4 bases and J 3 bases, leaving 8 bases between the germline ends. Germline V CDR1 and CDR2: SGHRS, YFSETQ. In DNA form, the CDR3 reads TGCGCCAGCAGCGCGACGGGCTACGAGCAGTACTTC. Its translation: CASSATGYEQYF.

V gene TRBV18 combines with J gene TRBJ2-3; 13 nucleotides agree with TRBD2. Germline V gene data show CDR1 as KGHSH and CDR2 as LQKENI. V dropped 0 bases and J dropped 6; count of bases not matched to a gene: 3. The CDR3 totals 16 residues. The CDR3 DNA sequence: TGTGCCAGCTCACCACCGGGACTAGCGGGGCCGGATACGCAGTATTTT. It codes for CASSPPGLAGPDTQYF.

The rearrangement links TRBV4-3 to TRBJ2-1; 9 positions agree with TRBD2. Trimming removed 2 bases from V and 2 bases from J; junction bases left unmatched: 7. Germline lookup yields CDR1 LGHNA and CDR2 YSLEER. This CDR3 is built from 17 residues. This chain's CDR3 is CASSQLSGSSTYNEQFF. The CDR3, as DNA: TGCGCCAGCAGCCAACTTAGCGGGAGTTCGACCTACAATGAGCAGTTCTTC.

This chain connects TRBV11-1 to TRBJ2-5, with D tentatively TRBD2 (6 bases). Germline V gives CDR1 SGHAT, CDR2 FQDESV (reference sequence). Trimming took off 5 bases at V and 5 bases at J, with 18 bases between the two ends. The CDR3 contains 15 residues. The CDR3 sequence is CASSPTVGRRETQYF. The CDR3 region has the DNA TGTGCCAGCAGCCCAACGGTAGGGAGGAGGGAGACCCAGTACTTC.

This chain connects TRBV5-1 to TRBJ2-5; tentatively, D is TRBD1 (5 bases). Germline CDR1 SGHRS, CDR2 YFSETQ. The CDR3 totals 17 residues. Trimming stripped 0 bases from V and 0 bases from J, with 15 bases between. This CDR3 reads CASSLGSSWGHQETQYF. Here the CDR3 DNA reads TGCGCCAGCAGCTTGGGATCCTCTTGGGGCCACCAAGAGACCCAGTACTTC. The whole variable domain, filled in from reference TRBV5-1 and TRBJ2-5, reads KAGVTQTPRYLIKTRGQQVTLSCSPISGHRSVSWYQQTPGQGLQFLFEYFSETQRNKGNFPGRFSGRQFSNSRSEMNVSTLELGDSALYLCASSLGSSWGHQETQYFGPGTRLLVL.

This chain links TRBV10-3 with TRBJ2-1; 11 nucleotides align to TRBD2. Germline CDR1 reads ENHRY; CDR2 reads SYGVKD. V trimming: 6 bases; J trimming: 6 bases; junction bases outside the gene matches: 7. The CDR3 has 15 residues. The CDR3 nucleotides are TGTGCCATCAGCGGACCCGGGACTAGCGGCAATGAGCAGTTCTTC. The encoded protein is CAISGPGTSGNEQFF.